The TCR beta chain described here comes from a study of blood T cell repertoires in COVID-19. Study as a whole: T cells, B-cell-depleted T cells, or PBMCs provided the cDNA or gDNA that served as material.

CDR1 is MNHNY, CDR2 SVGAGI, per germline (reference sequence). CDR3 length: 14 amino acids. V was pared by 2 bases and J by 3 bases, with 3 bases of the junction left unmatched. Data came from immunoSEQ multiplex PCR; TCRdb stores just in-frame clones and leaves some out. The table records under 300,000 clones, 89% of them present only once. Sequenced sample: PBMCs or T cells enriched from blood (not recorded which). The receptor was derived from a woman aged 35 to 49 who had recovered from COVID-19. The genes are TRBV6-6 and TRBJ1-1; 7 positions agree with TRBD1. Here the CDR3 reads CASSYGDRYTEAFF. DNA of the CDR3: TGTGCCAGCAGTTACGGGGACAGATACACTGAAGCTTTCTTT.